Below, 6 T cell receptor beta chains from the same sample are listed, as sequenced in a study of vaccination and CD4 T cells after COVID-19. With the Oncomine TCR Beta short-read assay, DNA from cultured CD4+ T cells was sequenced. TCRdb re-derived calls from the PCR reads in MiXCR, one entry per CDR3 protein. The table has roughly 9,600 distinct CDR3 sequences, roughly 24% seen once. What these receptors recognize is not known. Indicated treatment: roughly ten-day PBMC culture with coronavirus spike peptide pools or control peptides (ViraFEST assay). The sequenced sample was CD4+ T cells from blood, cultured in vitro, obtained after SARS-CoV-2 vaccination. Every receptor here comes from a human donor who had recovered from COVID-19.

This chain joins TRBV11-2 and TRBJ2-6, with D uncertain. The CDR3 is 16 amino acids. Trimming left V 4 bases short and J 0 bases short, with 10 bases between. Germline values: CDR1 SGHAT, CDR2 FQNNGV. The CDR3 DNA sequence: TGTGCCAGCAGCTCCCGAGCGAGCTCTGGGGCCAACGTCCTGACTTTC. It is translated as CASSSRASSGANVLTF.

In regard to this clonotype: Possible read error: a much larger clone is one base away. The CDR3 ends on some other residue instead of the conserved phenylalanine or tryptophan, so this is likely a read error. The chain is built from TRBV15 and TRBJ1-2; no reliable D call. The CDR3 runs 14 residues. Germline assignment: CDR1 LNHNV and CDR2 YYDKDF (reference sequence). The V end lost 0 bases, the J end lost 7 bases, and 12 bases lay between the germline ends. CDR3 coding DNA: TGTGCCACCAGCAGAGATCGGTGGTCGGGTGGCTACACCCTC. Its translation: CATSRDRWSGGYTL.

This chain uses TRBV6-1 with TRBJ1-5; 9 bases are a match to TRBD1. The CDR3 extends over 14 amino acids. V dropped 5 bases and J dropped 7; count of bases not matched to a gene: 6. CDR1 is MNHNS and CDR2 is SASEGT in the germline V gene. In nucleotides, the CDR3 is TGTGCCAGCAGTCTCACAGGGGGCCAACAGCCCCAGCATTTT. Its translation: CASSLTGGQQPQHF.

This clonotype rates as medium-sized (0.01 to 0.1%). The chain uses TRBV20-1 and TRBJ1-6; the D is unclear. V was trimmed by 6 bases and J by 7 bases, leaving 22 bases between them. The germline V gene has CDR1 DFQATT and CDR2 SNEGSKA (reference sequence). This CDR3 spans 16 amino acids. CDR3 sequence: CSATRTSLVGNSPLHF. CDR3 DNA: TGCAGTGCCACCAGGACGTCCCTTGTGGGGAATTCACCCCTCCACTTT.

For the CDR3, the DNA is TGTGCCAGCAGACCGGGACTAGCGTGGGATGAGCAGTTCTTC. Protein product: CASRPGLAWDEQFF. The chain recombines TRBV27 with TRBJ2-1, with TRBD2 identical over 10 bases. Germline values: CDR1 MNHEY, CDR2 SMNVEV (reference sequence). The CDR3 loop spans 14 amino acids. After removal of 6 bases from V and 8 bases from J, the junction contained 7 bases not matched to a gene.

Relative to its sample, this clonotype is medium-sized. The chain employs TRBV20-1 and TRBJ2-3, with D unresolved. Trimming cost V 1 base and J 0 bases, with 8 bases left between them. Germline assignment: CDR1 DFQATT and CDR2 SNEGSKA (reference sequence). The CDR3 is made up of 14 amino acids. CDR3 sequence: CSARAQPSTDTQYF. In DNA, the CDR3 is TGCAGTGCTAGAGCACAGCCTAGCACAGATACGCAGTATTTT.